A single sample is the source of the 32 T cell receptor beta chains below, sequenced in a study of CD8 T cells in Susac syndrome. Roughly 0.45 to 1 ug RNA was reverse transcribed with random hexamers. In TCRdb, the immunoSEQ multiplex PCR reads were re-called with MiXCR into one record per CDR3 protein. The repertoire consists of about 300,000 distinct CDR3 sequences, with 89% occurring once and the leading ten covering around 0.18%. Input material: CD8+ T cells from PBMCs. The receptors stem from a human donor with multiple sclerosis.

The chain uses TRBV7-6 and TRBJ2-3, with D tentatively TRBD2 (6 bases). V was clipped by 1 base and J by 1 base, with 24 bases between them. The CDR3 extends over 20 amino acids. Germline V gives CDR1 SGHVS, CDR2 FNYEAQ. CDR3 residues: CASSLEGELARGVRTDTQYF. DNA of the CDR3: TGTGCCAGCAGCTTAGAGGGTGAGCTAGCCCGCGGGGTACGCACAGATACGCAGTATTTT.

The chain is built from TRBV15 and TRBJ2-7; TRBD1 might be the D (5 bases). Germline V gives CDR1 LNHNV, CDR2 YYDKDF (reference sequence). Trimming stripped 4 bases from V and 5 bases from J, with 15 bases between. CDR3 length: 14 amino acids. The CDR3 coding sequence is TGTGCCACCAGCACACGCAGGGATAGCCACGAGCAGTACTTC. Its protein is CATSTRRDSHEQYF. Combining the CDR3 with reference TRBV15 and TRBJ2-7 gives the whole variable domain DAMVIQNPRYQVTQFGKPVTLSCSQTLNHNVMYWYQQKSSQAPKLLFHYYDKDFNNEADTPDNFQSRRPNTSFCFLDIRSPGLGDTAMYLCATSTRRDSHEQYFGPGTRLTVT.

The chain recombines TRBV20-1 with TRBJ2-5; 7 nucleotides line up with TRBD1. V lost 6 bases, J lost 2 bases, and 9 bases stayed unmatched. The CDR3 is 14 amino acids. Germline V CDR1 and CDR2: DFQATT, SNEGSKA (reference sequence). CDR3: CSALESGGQETQYF. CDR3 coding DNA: TGCAGTGCCCTGGAGTCAGGGGGTCAAGAGACCCAGTACTTC.

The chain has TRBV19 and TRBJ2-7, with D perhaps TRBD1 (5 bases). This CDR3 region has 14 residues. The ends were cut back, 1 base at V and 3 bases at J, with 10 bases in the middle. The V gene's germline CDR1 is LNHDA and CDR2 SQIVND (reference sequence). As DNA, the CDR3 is TGTGCCAGTAGTATAGGAGACAGTAACTACGAGCAGTACTTC. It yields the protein CASSIGDSNYEQYF.

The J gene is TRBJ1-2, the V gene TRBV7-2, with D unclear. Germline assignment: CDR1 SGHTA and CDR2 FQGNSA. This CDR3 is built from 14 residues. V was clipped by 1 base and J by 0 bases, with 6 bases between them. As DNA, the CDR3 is TGTGCCAGCAGCTTAGATCTAGCTAACTATGGCTACACCTTC. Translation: CASSLDLANYGYTF.

The CDR3 DNA sequence: TGCAGTGCACTCCGGGGACAGGGGGCAACTAATGAAAAACTGTTTTTT. Translating gives CSALRGQGATNEKLFF. The chain is built from TRBV20-1 and TRBJ1-4; 11 nucleotides agree with TRBD1. The CDR3 extends over 16 amino acids. The germline V gene encodes CDR1 DFQATT and CDR2 SNEGSKA (reference sequence). V lost 6 bases to trimming and J lost 0 bases; unmatched junction nucleotides: 6.

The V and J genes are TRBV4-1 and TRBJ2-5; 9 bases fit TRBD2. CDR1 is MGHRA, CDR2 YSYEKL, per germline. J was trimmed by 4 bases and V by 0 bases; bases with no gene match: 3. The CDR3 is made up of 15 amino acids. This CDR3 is CASSQELREGETQYF. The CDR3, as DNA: TGCGCCAGCAGCCAAGAGTTGCGGGAGGGAGAGACCCAGTACTTC.

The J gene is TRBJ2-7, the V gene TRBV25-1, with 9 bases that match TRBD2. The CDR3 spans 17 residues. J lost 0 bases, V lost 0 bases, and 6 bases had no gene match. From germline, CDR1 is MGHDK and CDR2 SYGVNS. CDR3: CASSEYGSGGHSYEQYF. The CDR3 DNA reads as TGTGCCAGCAGTGAATACGGTAGCGGGGGCCACTCCTACGAGCAGTACTTC.

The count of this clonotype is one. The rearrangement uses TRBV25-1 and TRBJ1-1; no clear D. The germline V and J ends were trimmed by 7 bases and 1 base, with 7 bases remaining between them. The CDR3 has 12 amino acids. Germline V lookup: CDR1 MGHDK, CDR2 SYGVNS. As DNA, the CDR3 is TGTGCCAGCATCTATGAGAACACTGAAGCTTTCTTT. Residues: CASIYENTEAFF.

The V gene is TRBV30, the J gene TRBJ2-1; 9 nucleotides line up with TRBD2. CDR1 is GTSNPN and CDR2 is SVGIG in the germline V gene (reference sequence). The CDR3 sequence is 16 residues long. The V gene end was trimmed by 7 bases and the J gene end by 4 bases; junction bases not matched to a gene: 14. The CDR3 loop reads CASDLAGITLYNEQFF. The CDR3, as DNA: TGTGCCTCGGATCTAGCGGGAATCACCCTATACAATGAGCAGTTCTTC.

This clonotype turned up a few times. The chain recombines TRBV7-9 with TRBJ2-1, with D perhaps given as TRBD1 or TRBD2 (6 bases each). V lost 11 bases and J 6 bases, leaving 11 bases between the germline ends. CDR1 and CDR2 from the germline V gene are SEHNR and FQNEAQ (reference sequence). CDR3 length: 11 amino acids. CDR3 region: CADRGPNEQFF. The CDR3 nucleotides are TGTGCCGACCGGGGGCCCAATGAGCAGTTCTTC.

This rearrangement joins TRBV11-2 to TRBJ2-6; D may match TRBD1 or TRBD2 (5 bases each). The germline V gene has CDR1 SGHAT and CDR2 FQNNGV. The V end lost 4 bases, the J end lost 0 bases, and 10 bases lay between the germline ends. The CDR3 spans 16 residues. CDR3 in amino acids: CASSSRDHSGANVLTF. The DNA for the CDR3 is TGTGCCAGCAGCTCCCGGGACCACTCTGGGGCCAACGTCCTGACTTTC.

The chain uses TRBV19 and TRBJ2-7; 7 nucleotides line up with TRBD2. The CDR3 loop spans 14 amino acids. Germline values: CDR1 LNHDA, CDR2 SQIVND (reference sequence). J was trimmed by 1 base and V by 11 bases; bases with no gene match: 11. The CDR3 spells CASRPSGSSYEQYF. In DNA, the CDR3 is TGTGCCTCCCGTCCTAGCGGTTCTTCCTACGAGCAGTACTTC.

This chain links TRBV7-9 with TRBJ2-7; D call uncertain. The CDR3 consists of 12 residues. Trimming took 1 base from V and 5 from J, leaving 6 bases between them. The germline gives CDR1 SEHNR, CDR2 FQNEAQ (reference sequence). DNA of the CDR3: TGTGCCAGCAGCTTAGTTCGCCACGAGCAGTACTTC. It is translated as CASSLVRHEQYF. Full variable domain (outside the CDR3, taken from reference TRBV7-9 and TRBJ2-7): DTGVSQNPRHKITKRGQNVTFRCDPISEHNRLYWYRQTLGQGPEFLTYFQNEAQLEKSRLLSDRFSAERPKGSFSTLEIQRTEQGDSAMYLCASSLVRHEQYFGPGTRLTVT.

The DNA for the CDR3 is TGTGCCAGCAGAGCTACGACAGGGGGACCTCCCTACGAGCAGTACTTC. Its translation is CASRATTGGPPYEQYF. The chain employs TRBV2 and TRBJ2-7; TRBD1 matches 9 bases. The CDR3 has 16 residues. The V segment lost 6 bases and the J segment 2 bases; nucleotides outside the gene matches: 11. CDR1 is SNHLY and CDR2 is FYNNEI in the germline V gene.

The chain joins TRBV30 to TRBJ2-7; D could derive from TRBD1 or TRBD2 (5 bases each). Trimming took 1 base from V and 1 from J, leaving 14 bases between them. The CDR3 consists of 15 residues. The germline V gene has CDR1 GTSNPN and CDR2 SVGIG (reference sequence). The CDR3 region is CAWSDWDGQSYEQYF. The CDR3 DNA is TGTGCCTGGAGTGATTGGGACGGACAATCCTACGAGCAGTACTTC.

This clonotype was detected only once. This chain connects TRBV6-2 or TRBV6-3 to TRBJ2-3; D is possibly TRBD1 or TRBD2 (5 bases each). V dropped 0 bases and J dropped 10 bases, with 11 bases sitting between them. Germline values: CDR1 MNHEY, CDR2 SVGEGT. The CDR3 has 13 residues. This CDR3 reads CASSYSMGVPQYF. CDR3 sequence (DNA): TGTGCCAGCAGTTACTCAATGGGGGTCCCGCAGTATTTT.

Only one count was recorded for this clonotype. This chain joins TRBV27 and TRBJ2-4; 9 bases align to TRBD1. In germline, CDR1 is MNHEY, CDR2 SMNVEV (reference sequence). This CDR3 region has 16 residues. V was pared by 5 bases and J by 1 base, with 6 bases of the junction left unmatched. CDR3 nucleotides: TGTGCCAGCAGTGATCGGACAGGGGTGGCCAAAAACATTCAGTACTTC. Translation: CASSDRTGVAKNIQYF.

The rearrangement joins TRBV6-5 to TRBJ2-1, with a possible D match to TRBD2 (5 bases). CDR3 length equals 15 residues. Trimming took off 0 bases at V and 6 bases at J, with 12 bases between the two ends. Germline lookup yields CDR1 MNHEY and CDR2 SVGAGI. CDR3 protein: CASSYSAGGGNEQFF. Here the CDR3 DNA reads TGTGCCAGCAGTTACTCGGCAGGTGGAGGCAATGAGCAGTTCTTC.

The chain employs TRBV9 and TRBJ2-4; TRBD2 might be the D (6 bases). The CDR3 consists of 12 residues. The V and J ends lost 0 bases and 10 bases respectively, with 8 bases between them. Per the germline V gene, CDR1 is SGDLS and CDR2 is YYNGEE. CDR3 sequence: CASSVGEDIQYF. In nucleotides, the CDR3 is TGTGCCAGCAGCGTAGGGGAGGATATTCAGTACTTC.

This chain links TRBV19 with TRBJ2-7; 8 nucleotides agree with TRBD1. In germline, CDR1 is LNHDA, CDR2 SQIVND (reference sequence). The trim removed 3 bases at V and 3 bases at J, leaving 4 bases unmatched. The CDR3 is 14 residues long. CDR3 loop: CASSILDRGYEQYF. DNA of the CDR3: TGTGCCAGTAGTATCCTCGACAGGGGCTACGAGCAGTACTTC.

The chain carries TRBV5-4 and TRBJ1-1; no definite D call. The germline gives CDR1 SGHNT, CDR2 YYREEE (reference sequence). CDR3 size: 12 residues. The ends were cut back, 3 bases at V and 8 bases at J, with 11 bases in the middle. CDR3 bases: TGTGCCAGCAGCTCGGCCGGGCCCGAAGCTTTCTTT. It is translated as CASSSAGPEAFF.

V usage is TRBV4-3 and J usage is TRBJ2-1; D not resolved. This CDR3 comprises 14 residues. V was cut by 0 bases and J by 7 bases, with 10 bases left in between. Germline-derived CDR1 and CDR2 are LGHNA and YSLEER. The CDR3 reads CASSQEWVGNEQFF. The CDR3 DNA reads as TGCGCCAGCAGCCAAGAGTGGGTAGGGAATGAGCAGTTCTTC.

The CDR3 DNA follows: TGTGCCAGCAGCGGGGAACTAGTGACGCAGTATTTT. Amino acids: CASSGELVTQYF. This chain links TRBV9 with TRBJ2-3, with a tentative D call TRBD2 (5 bases). Between the trimmed V and J ends, which lost 3 bases and 9 bases, there was a span of 11 bases. This CDR3 comprises 12 residues. Looked up from germline, CDR1 is SGDLS and CDR2 is YYNGEE.

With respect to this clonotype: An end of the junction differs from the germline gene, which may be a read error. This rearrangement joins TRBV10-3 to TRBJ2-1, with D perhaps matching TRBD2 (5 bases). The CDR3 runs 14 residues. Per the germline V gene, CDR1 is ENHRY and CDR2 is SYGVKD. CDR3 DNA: TGTGCCTTCAGTTCGGGGAGCTCCTACAATGAGCAGTTCTTC. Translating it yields CAFSSGSSYNEQFF.

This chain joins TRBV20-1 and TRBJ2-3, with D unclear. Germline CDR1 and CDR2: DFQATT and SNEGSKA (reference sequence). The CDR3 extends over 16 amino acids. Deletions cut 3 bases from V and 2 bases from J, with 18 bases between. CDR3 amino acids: CSASTVLGFFTDTQYF. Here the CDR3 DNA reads TGCAGTGCTAGCACAGTCCTGGGGTTTTTCACAGATACGCAGTATTTT.

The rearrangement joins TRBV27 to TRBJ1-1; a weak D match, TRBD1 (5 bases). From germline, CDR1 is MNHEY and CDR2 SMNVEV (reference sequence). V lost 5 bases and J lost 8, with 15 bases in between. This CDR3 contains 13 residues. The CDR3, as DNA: TGTGCCAGCAGTACCGGGGGGTGGGCAGAAGCTTTCTTT. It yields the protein CASSTGGWAEAFF.

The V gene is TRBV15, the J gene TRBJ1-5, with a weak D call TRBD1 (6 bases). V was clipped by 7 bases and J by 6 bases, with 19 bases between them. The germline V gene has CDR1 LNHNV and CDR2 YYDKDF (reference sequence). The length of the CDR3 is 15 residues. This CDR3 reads CATTFGREGVQPQHF. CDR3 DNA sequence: TGTGCCACCACCTTTGGCAGGGAGGGGGTTCAGCCCCAGCATTTT.

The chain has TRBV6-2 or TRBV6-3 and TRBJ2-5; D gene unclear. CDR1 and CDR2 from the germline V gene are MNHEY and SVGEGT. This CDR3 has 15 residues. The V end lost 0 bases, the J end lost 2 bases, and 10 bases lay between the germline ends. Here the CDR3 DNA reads TGTGCCAGCAGTTACTCGAACGGTCGACAAGAGACCCAGTACTTC. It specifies CASSYSNGRQETQYF.

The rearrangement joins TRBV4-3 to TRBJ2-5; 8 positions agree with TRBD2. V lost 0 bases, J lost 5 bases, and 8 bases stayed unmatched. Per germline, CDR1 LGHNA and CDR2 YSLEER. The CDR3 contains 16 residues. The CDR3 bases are TGCGCCAGCAGCCAAGACCCAAGCGGGAGCGGGGAGACCCAGTACTTC. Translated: CASSQDPSGSGETQYF.

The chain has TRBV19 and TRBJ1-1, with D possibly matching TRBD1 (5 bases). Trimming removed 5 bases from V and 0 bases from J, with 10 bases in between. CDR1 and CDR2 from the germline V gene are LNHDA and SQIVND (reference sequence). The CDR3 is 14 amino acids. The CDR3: CASSRGPLNTEAFF. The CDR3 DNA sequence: TGTGCCAGTAGTCGGGGACCGCTGAACACTGAAGCTTTCTTT.

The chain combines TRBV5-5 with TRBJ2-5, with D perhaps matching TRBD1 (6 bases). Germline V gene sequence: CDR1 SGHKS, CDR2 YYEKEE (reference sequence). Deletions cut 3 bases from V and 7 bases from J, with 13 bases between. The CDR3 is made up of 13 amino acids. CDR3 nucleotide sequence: TGTGCCAGCAGCTCACAGGGCATAGGGACCCAGTACTTC. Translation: CASSSQGIGTQYF.